Presented here are 32 T cell receptor beta chains from one specimen sequenced in a study of blood T cells in healthy people across ages. For the second PCR, which ran for roughly 6 to 12 cycles, a sample-barcoded 5' primer and a J-beta primer mix were used. MiXCR, run by TCRdb on the 5' RACE reads, gives a single entry per CDR3 protein. The sample yields around 1,000,000 distinct CDR3 sequences, approximately 26% seen once. This sample was also put to use in a study of T cells of mothers and their children.

Material: blood. These receptors were taken from a girl aged 2 to 9 in good health.

The CDR3 loop reads CSAPAEGGEQFF. In DNA form, the CDR3 reads TGCAGCGCTCCCGCTGAAGGGGGTGAGCAGTTCTTC. The chain uses TRBV29-1 and TRBJ2-5; a weak D match, TRBD1 (6 bases). The J call is in doubt because the DNA end fits TRBJ2-1 better. In germline, CDR1 is SQVTM, CDR2 ANQGSEA. The CDR3 spans 12 residues.

The chain employs TRBV29-1 and TRBJ2-5; tentative D call: TRBD1 (5 bases). Germline V gives CDR1 SQVTM, CDR2 ANQGSEA. The V end lost 4 bases, the J end lost 1 base, and 19 bases lay between the germline ends. CDR3 length equals 16 residues. The CDR3 DNA is TGCAGCGTTGTTTGGTCGCGGACAACGCTCCAAGAGACCCAGTACTTC. This translates into CSVVWSRTTLQETQYF.

On this clonotype: A far bigger clonotype differs at one base, so this is likely a read error. The V call is TRBV11-3, the J call TRBJ2-7; D possibly corresponds to TRBD2 (5 bases). TRBJ2-1 matches the DNA end more closely, so the J call is doubtful. Germline assignment: CDR1 SGHNT and CDR2 YENEEA. The CDR3 has 12 residues. The CDR3: CASSLAGIEQFF. CDR3 DNA sequence: TGTGCCAGCAGCTTAGCGGGGATTGAGCAGTTCTTC.

J is TRBJ1-1 and V is TRBV13, with TRBD1 identical over 8 bases. Unmatched junction bases numbered 14, after V lost 9 bases and J lost 11 bases. CDR1 and CDR2 (germline): PRHDT, FYEKMQ (reference sequence). The CDR3 has 13 residues. The CDR3 nucleotides read TGTGCCAGTAAAAGACCGGGACAGGTGTTTGCTTTCTTT. Residues: CASKRPGQVFAFF.

In DNA form, the CDR3 reads TGTGCCAGCAGCTTAGGGTCGGCTAGCGGGGTGGAGACCCAGTACTTC. This codes for CASSLGSASGVETQYF. The V call is TRBV7-9, the J call TRBJ2-5, with 9 bases identical to TRBD2. The V segment lost 1 base and the J segment 5 bases; nucleotides outside the gene matches: 8. CDR1 is SEHNR and CDR2 is FQNEAQ in the germline V gene (reference sequence). The CDR3 totals 16 residues.

A few counts support this clonotype. The chain is built from TRBV7-2 and TRBJ2-5, with unresolved D. The J call may not be correct, given that the DNA end is closer to TRBJ2-7. Germline V CDR1 and CDR2: SGHTA, FQGNSA. The CDR3 spans 13 residues. For the CDR3, the DNA is TGTGCCAGCAGCTTAGTCTCGGTTGCCGAGCAGTACTTC. Its protein is CASSLVSVAEQYF.

The rearrangement links TRBV24-1 to TRBJ2-6; D gene uncertain. CDR3 size: 13 residues. Germline V gene data show CDR1 as KGHDR and CDR2 as SFDVKD. V was clipped by 5 bases and J by 15 bases, with 16 bases between them. Here the CDR3 reads CATSGAAFPGLTF. Here the CDR3 DNA reads TGTGCCACCAGTGGGGCAGCCTTTCCCGGCCTGACTTTC.

This clonotype was detected only a few times. This chain uses TRBV21-1 with TRBJ2-3; TRBD2 is the table's D call and was not checked against the DNA. TRBV21-1 is flagged as a pseudogene. The CDR3 length is 18 residues. The CDR3 loop is CASSKPREGTSKTDTQYF. DNA for the CDR3: TGTGCCAGCAGCAAACCCAGGGAAGGGACTAGCAAAACAGATACGCAGTATTTT.

This clonotype was seen only a few times. The CDR3: CASSFLGRTGELFF. The CDR3 DNA sequence: TGTGCCAGCAGTTTTCTGGGGCGCACCGGGGAGCTGTTTTTT. The J gene is TRBJ2-2, the V gene TRBV12-3 or TRBV12-4; possible D gene TRBD1, 5 bases. Trimming took off 3 bases at V and 4 bases at J, with 9 bases between the two ends. This CDR3 comprises 14 residues.

This clonotype showed up many times. This chain connects TRBV29-1 to TRBJ2-7; D unresolved. Germline V CDR1 and CDR2: SQVTM, ANQGSEA. The CDR3 covers 12 residues. DNA for the CDR3: TGCAGTGCTAGTGGGGTGTCCTACGAGCAGTACTTC. It specifies CSASGVSYEQYF.

This clonotype showed up many times. The chain couples TRBV3-1 to TRBJ2-6; a weak D match, TRBD2 (5 bases). V gave up 1 base and J gave up 1 base, with 8 bases separating them. Germline CDR1 and CDR2: LGHDT and YNNKEL (reference sequence). This CDR3 has 16 amino acids. The CDR3 region has the DNA TGTGCCAGCAGCCAAGCCGGCGGGTCTGGGGCCAACGTCCTGACTTTC. This gives the protein CASSQAGGSGANVLTF.

This chain links TRBV4-3 with TRBJ2-1, with no clear D. Trimming shortened V by 7 bases and J by 0 bases, and 13 bases separated the two germline ends. CDR3 size: 15 residues. From germline, CDR1 is LGHNA and CDR2 YSLEER. DNA of the CDR3: TGCGCCAGCACCTCGGACGGCAGCTCCTACAATGAGCAGTTCTTC. It translates to CASTSDGSSYNEQFF.

This clonotype came up a few times. The V and J genes are TRBV7-6 and TRBJ2-5; D may match TRBD1 or TRBD2 (5 bases each). V was trimmed by 2 bases and J by 5 bases, leaving 12 bases between them. Germline V gene data show CDR1 as SGHVS and CDR2 as FNYEAQ. The length of the CDR3 is 14 residues. In nucleotides, the CDR3 is TGTGCCAGCAGCTTACCGAAAGGGGAGGAGACCCAGTACTTC. Translating gives CASSLPKGEETQYF.

The V and J genes are TRBV4-1 and TRBJ2-5; possible D gene TRBD2, 6 bases. The closer fit of TRBJ2-1 to the DNA end suggests the J call may be wrong. Germline lookup yields CDR1 MGHRA and CDR2 YSYEKL. The length of the CDR3 is 13 residues. CDR3 coding DNA: TGCGCCAGCAGCCAAGTGGAGGGAAATGAGCAGTTCTTC. Encoded protein: CASSQVEGNEQFF.

This clonotype was observed a handful of times. J is TRBJ1-3 and V is TRBV12-3 or TRBV12-4; a possible D gene is TRBD1 (5 bases). Trimming removed 11 bases from V and 8 bases from J, with 19 bases in between. The CDR3 runs 13 residues. CDR3 sequence: CAGRMAGLDTIYF. As DNA, the CDR3 is TGTGCCGGGAGAATGGCAGGGCTGGACACCATATATTTT.

The chain joins TRBV7-2 to TRBJ2-2; TRBD1 matches at 11 bases. Germline V gene sequence: CDR1 SGHTA, CDR2 FQGNSA. V trimming: 5 bases; J trimming: 7 bases; junction bases outside the gene matches: 6. The CDR3 extends over 15 amino acids. CDR3 loop: CASSVDRGLIGELFF. CDR3 coding DNA: TGTGCCAGCAGCGTGGACAGGGGGCTTATCGGGGAGCTGTTTTTT. Together with reference TRBV7-2 and TRBJ2-2, the CDR3 gives the full variable domain: GAGVSQSPSNKVTEKGKDVELRCDPISGHTALYWYRQSLGQGLEFLIYFQGNSAPDKSGLPSDRFSAERTGGSVSTLTIQRTQQEDSAVYLCASSVDRGLIGELFFGEGSRLTVL.

This clonotype showed up just a few times. The chain employs TRBV20-1 and TRBJ2-3; no reliable D call. Trimming removed 3 bases at V and 4 bases at J, with 5 bases between. From germline, CDR1 is DFQATT and CDR2 SNEGSKA (reference sequence). CDR3 length: 11 amino acids. The CDR3 bases are TGCAGTGCTAGCCTGGCAGATACGCAGTATTTT. Translated, it gives CSASLADTQYF.

This clonotype was picked up a small number of times. V usage is TRBV20-1 and J usage is TRBJ2-5; maybe TRBD1 (7 bases). Trimming removed 3 bases from V and 5 bases from J, with 16 bases in between. The germline CDR1 and CDR2 sequences are DFQATT and SNEGSKA (reference sequence). This CDR3 comprises 14 residues. The chain's CDR3 is CSARSGGREETQYF. CDR3 nucleotides: TGCAGTGCTAGGTCAGGGGGTCGGGAGGAGACCCAGTACTTC.

This clonotype was seen a few times. This chain uses TRBV9 with TRBJ2-5; tentatively, D is TRBD1 or TRBD2 (5 bases each). The end of the DNA aligns better with TRBJ2-1, so the J call may be wrong. This CDR3 spans 12 amino acids. CDR1 is SGDLS and CDR2 is YYNGEE in the germline V gene. The DNA for the CDR3 is TGTGCCAGCAGCGTAAGAGGGGCCGAGCAGTTCTTC. Amino acid sequence: CASSVRGAEQFF.

V and J are TRBV4-1 and TRBJ2-7; the D is unclear. There are 13 residues in the CDR3. Germline CDR1 reads MGHRA; CDR2 reads YSYEKL. V was cut by 0 bases and J by 6 bases, with 9 bases left in between. CDR3 protein: CASSQDRGLEQYF. CDR3 DNA: TGCGCCAGCAGCCAAGATAGAGGCCTCGAGCAGTACTTC.

The rearrangement joins TRBV29-1 to TRBJ2-5; D call uncertain. The V end lost 5 bases, the J end lost 2 bases, and 6 bases lay between the germline ends. CDR1 is SQVTM and CDR2 is ANQGSEA in the germline V gene. The CDR3 spans 11 residues. The chain's CDR3 is CSVYMQETQYF. The CDR3 nucleotides are TGCAGCGTTTACATGCAAGAGACCCAGTACTTC.

This clonotype was seen more than once but under ten times. The J gene is TRBJ2-5, the V gene TRBV4-2; no firm D call. Germline values: CDR1 LGHNA, CDR2 YNFKEQ. This CDR3 has 15 amino acids. V gave up 3 bases and J gave up 3 bases, with 14 bases separating them. Here the CDR3 DNA reads TGTGCCAGCAGCCAGGGCCCTAGTGGAGAAGAGACCCAGTACTTC. It codes for CASSQGPSGEETQYF.

The chain joins TRBV20-1 to TRBJ1-6; no firm D call. V was shortened by 0 bases and J by 18 bases, with 15 bases between the two germline ends. CDR1 is DFQATT, CDR2 SNEGSKA, per germline (reference sequence). The CDR3 sequence is 12 residues long. CDR3 residues: CSARDPRHLNHF. The DNA for the CDR3 is TGCAGTGCTAGAGATCCCCGCCACTTGAACCACTTT.

Regarding this clonotype: Here the CDR3 omits its conserved ending phenylalanine or tryptophan, so a read error is the likely source. The limits of the CDR3 on the DNA are not certain, so only TCRdb's listed CDR3 is given. V gene TRBV5-4 combines with J gene TRBJ2-3. In germline, CDR1 is SGHNT, CDR2 YYREEE (reference sequence). From its first to its last residue, the CDR3 has 11 amino acids. CDR3 in amino acids: CASSLGREQSL.

The gene calls are TRBV12-3 or TRBV12-4 and TRBJ2-2; D call uncertain. This CDR3 has 14 amino acids. V lost 2 bases and J lost 1, with 5 bases in between. CDR3 DNA: TGTGCCAGCAGTTTACAGCAGAACACCGGGGAGCTGTTTTTT. It translates to CASSLQQNTGELFF.

The CDR3 DNA reads TGTGCCAGCAGCTACGCGGGGGGGCTTAATGAGCAGTTCTTC. It codes for CASSYAGGLNEQFF. The chain links TRBV7-9 to TRBJ2-1; 9 bases agree with TRBD2. The germline gives CDR1 SEHNR, CDR2 FQNEAQ (reference sequence). V was pared by 4 bases and J by 7 bases, with 5 bases of the junction left unmatched. There are 14 residues in the CDR3.

The chain combines TRBV3-1 with TRBJ2-5; 12 bases map to TRBD2. The end of the DNA aligns better with TRBJ2-1, so the J call may be wrong. The CDR3 sequence is 16 residues long. Looked up from germline, CDR1 is LGHDT and CDR2 is YNNKEL (reference sequence). This chain's CDR3 is CASAEWGLAGHNEQFF. The CDR3 bases are TGTGCCAGCGCGGAGTGGGGACTAGCGGGCCACAATGAGCAGTTCTTC.

This clonotype was recorded a few times. The V call is TRBV3-1, the J call TRBJ1-2; the match to TRBD1 covers 9 bases. In germline, CDR1 is LGHDT, CDR2 YNNKEL (reference sequence). V lost 2 bases, J lost 6 bases, and 10 bases stayed unmatched. The CDR3 contains 16 residues. The chain's CDR3 is CASSQTPRTGEDGYTF. The CDR3 nucleotides read TGTGCCAGCAGCCAAACACCGAGGACAGGGGAGGATGGCTACACCTTC.

This clonotype occurred a few times. The genes are TRBV29-1 and TRBJ2-5; tentative D call: TRBD2 (6 bases). The J call may not be correct, given that the DNA end is closer to TRBJ2-1. CDR3 size: 15 residues. The germline V gene has CDR1 SQVTM and CDR2 ANQGSEA. CDR3 DNA: TGCAGCGTCGAATTCCTAGGGGCGGGGTACAATGAGCAGTTCTTC. Translating it yields CSVEFLGAGYNEQFF.

V usage is TRBV12-3 or TRBV12-4 and J usage is TRBJ2-3; a weak D match, TRBD2 (5 bases). This CDR3 contains 15 residues. V lost 3 bases, J lost 15 bases, and 25 bases lay in between. The CDR3 bases are TGTGCCAGCAGTTTCCAGAGGGTGATCGCAGATACGGAATATTTT. Protein product: CASSFQRVIADTEYF.

The rearrangement uses TRBV20-1 and TRBJ1-2; D uncertain. The V and J ends lost 1 base and 1 base respectively, with 4 bases between them. Germline CDR1 DFQATT, CDR2 SNEGSKA (reference sequence). The length of the CDR3 is 12 residues. The CDR3 spells CSARGHNYGYTF. The DNA for the CDR3 is TGCAGTGCTAGAGGACATAACTATGGCTACACCTTC.

The table lists this clonotype with a few counts. The chain carries TRBV5-6 and TRBJ1-4; no definite D call. The germline V and J ends were trimmed by 0 bases and 6 bases, with 15 bases remaining between them. The CDR3 extends over 16 amino acids. Germline V lookup: CDR1 SGHDT, CDR2 YYEEEE. CDR3 DNA sequence: TGTGCCAGCAGCTTGGCTCGGAACAGCTACCATGAAAAACTGTTTTTT. It codes for CASSLARNSYHEKLFF.